These T cell receptor beta chains were read from a single sample in a study of blood T cell repertoires in COVID-19. Sequencing was performed with immunoSEQ multiplex PCR; in TCRdb, only in-frame clones are kept and a portion is missing. The data hold about 300,000 clones, with around 90% observed a single time. Sequences were obtained from peripheral blood. The receptors derive from an older man with acute or convalescent COVID-19. The CDR3 runs from the conserved cysteine through the conserved F or W. D genes are given only for firm matches. The size entry is marked missing in some rows and otherwise reads once, few, many or a size class.

>TRBD1|-|TRBJ1-6|TRBV2
CATGQGWSSPLHF
TGTGCCACCGGACAGGGGTGGAGTTCACCCCTCCACTTT
>-|-|TRBJ2-5|TRBV28
CASSSLETQYF
TGTGCCAGCAGCTCTTTGGAGACCCAGTACTTC
>TRBD1|few|TRBJ2-2|TRBV5-1
CASNDRGPRTGELFF
TGCGCCAGCAACGACAGGGGTCCCCGGACCGGGGAGCTGTTTTTT
>-|once|TRBJ1-1|TRBV6-2/TRBV6-3
CASSSPTRKKADTEAFF
TGTGCCAGCAGTTCTCCTACCCGTAAGAAAGCGGACACTGAAGCTTTCTTT
>-|-|TRBJ1-2|TRBV6-5
CASSRGDGYTF
TGTGCCAGCAGCAGGGGCGATGGCTACACCTTC
>-|-|TRBJ2-1|TRBV15
CATSRDLAQTPGHEQFF
TGTGCCACCAGCAGAGATCTGGCACAAACGCCTGGCCATGAGCAGTTCTTC
>-|many|TRBJ2-2|TRBV9
CASSVLDTGELFF
TGTGCCAGCAGCGTATTAGACACCGGGGAGCTGTTTTTT
>TRBD2|-|TRBJ2-7|TRBV5-1
CASSGLAGEPGMGEQYF
TGCGCCAGCAGCGGCCTCGCGGGGGAACCTGGAATGGGGGAGCAGTACTTC
>TRBD2|few|TRBJ2-7|TRBV6-5
CASSQGTSGPYEQYF
TGTGCCAGCAGTCAGGGGACTAGCGGGCCCTACGAGCAGTACTTC
>-|-|TRBJ2-7|TRBV28
CASSPHRLPYEQYF
TGTGCCAGCAGTCCGCACAGGTTGCCCTACGAGCAGTACTTC
>-|-|TRBJ2-2|TRBV27
CASSFSTTGELFF
TGTGCCAGCAGTTTTTCTACGACCGGGGAGCTGTTTTTT
>TRBD1|-|TRBJ2-3|TRBV24-1
CATRRGQAEDTQYF
TGTGCCACCAGAAGGGGACAGGCAGAAGATACGCAGTATTTT
>TRBD2|-|TRBJ2-7|TRBV5-8
CASRTSGRAGQYF
TGTGCCAGCAGGACTAGCGGGAGAGCCGGCCAGTACTTC
>TRBD1|few|TRBJ2-7|TRBV7-9
CASSHKTGVSGFSSEQYF
TGTGCCAGCAGCCACAAGACAGGGGTTAGCGGTTTTAGTAGCGAGCAGTACTTC
>-|-|TRBJ2-2|TRBV19
CASGEMGTYTGELFF
TGTGCCAGCGGGGAAATGGGGACTTACACCGGGGAGCTGTTTTTT
>TRBD1|-|TRBJ1-2|TRBV4-2
CASNPGQGNYGYTF
TGTGCCAGCAACCCCGGACAGGGGAACTATGGCTACACCTTC
>TRBD1|few|TRBJ1-5|TRBV15
CATSRRQGWGNQPQHF
TGTGCCACCAGCAGGAGACAGGGTTGGGGGAATCAGCCCCAGCATTTT
>TRBD1|-|TRBJ2-5|TRBV5-1
CASSTLAQGARETQYF
TGCGCCAGCAGTACCCTGGCGCAGGGGGCAAGAGAGACCCAGTACTTC
>-|-|TRBJ2-2|TRBV5-1
CASSRPGTGELFF
TGCGCCAGCAGCCGCCCAGGAACCGGGGAGCTGTTTTTT
>-|-|TRBJ1-6|TRBV7-9
CASSLAHPRASPLHF
TGTGCCAGCAGCTTAGCCCACCCCCGAGCCTCACCCCTCCACTTT
>-|-|TRBJ2-5|TRBV5-1
CASSSGIQETQYF
TGCGCCAGCAGTTCAGGGATCCAAGAGACCCAGTACTTC
>TRBD1|-|TRBJ2-3|TRBV28
CASSLGTGGSTDTQYF
TGTGCCAGCAGTTTGGGGACAGGGGGTAGCACAGATACGCAGTATTTT
>-|-|TRBJ1-4|TRBV5-5
CASTPAQGYEKLFF
TGTGCCAGCACCCCTGCCCAGGGTTATGAAAAACTGTTTTTT
>-|-|TRBJ1-3|TRBV7-2
CASSLVYVTSSGNTIYF
TGTGCCAGCAGCTTAGTATATGTTACCAGCTCTGGAAACACCATATATTTT
>-|few|TRBJ2-3|TRBV7-5
CVRSLVPGPGGDTQYF
TGTGTCAGAAGCTTAGTTCCGGGGCCGGGGGGAGATACGCAGTATTTT
>-|few|TRBJ1-6|TRBV2
CASYTGDNSPLHF
TGTGCCAGCTACACAGGAGATAATTCACCCCTCCACTTT
>TRBD1|-|TRBJ2-2|TRBV5-5
CASSGQGVSGELFF
TGTGCCAGCAGCGGACAGGGTGTGTCCGGGGAGCTGTTTTTT
>TRBD1|once|TRBJ1-5|TRBV27
CASSGGQVAGQPQHF
TGTGCCAGCAGTGGAGGACAGGTCGCCGGTCAGCCCCAGCATTTT